This T cell receptor beta chain is from a study of response to subunit inactivated influenza vaccine. V was clipped by 6 bases and J by 7 bases; unmatched bases: 13. CDR1 is MNHEY and CDR2 is SVGEGT in the germline V gene. The CDR3 runs 15 residues. TCRdb re-derived calls from the RT-PCR reads in MiXCR, one entry per CDR3 protein. Among approximately 500,000 distinct CDR3 sequences listed, roughly 13% were seen once. In regard to this clonotype: No antigen is known for it.

Study-wide points: Authors suggested each seasonal influenza vaccination recruits few new T cells.

The chain has TRBV6-2 or TRBV6-3 and TRBJ2-5; 8 nucleotides agree with TRBD1. The specimen was PBMCs from blood, collected more than 35 days after vaccination. The receptor's source is a man aged 50 or older who received an inactivated influenza vaccine. CDR3 nucleotide sequence: TGTGCCAGCAGGACTACCCCCGACAGGGGTAGGACCCAGTACTTC. The encoded protein is CASRTTPDRGRTQYF.